This T cell receptor beta chain stems from a study of T cell changes during pregnancy in multiple sclerosis. Germline lookup yields CDR1 MGHRA and CDR2 YSYEKL. V lost 1 base to trimming and J lost 8 bases; unmatched junction nucleotides: 10. CDR3 size: 16 residues. The data were produced by immunoSEQ multiplex PCR, yet TCRdb's version contains in-frame clones alone and is incomplete. In the table there are 69,000 or so clones, 85% to 95% of which are singletons. This clonotype was sampled from a female donor in good health, enrolled as a control in a pregnancy study. Source: peripheral blood, taken in the third trimester of pregnancy. The chain uses TRBV4-1 and TRBJ1-4; TRBD1 matches at 7 bases. CDR3 DNA: TGCGCCAGCAGCCAAGGGTCCGGGCAGGGGGAGGAAAAACTGTTTTTT. It specifies CASSQGSGQGEEKLFF.